Below, 9 T cell receptor beta chains from the same sample are listed, as sequenced in a study of blood T cell repertoires in COVID-19. TCRdb's copy holds only in-frame clones and misses some; the assay was immunoSEQ multiplex PCR. The sample yields 400,000 or so clones, approximately 85% seen once. Sequences were obtained from PBMCs or T cells enriched from blood (not recorded which). The receptors derive from a woman in her thirties or forties with acute COVID-19.

The genes are TRBV9 and TRBJ2-1; D gene unclear. The V end lost 0 bases, the J end lost 3 bases, and 10 bases lay between the germline ends. The CDR3 sequence is 15 residues long. Per the germline V gene, CDR1 is SGDLS and CDR2 is YYNGEE. The CDR3 loop is CASSVASSGYNEQFF. CDR3 in DNA: TGTGCCAGCAGCGTAGCTTCGTCAGGCTACAATGAGCAGTTCTTC.

The chain employs TRBV6-1 and TRBJ2-5; 11 bases are shared with TRBD1. The CDR3 covers 16 residues. Germline V gives CDR1 MNHNS, CDR2 SASEGT. V gave up 4 bases and J gave up 6 bases; unmatched junction bases: 10. In nucleotides, the CDR3 is TGTGCCAGCAGTGGATCTGGACAGGGGGCTCTTAAGACCCAGTACTTC. It encodes CASSGSGQGALKTQYF.

V is TRBV18 and J is TRBJ2-7; maybe TRBD1 (5 bases). This CDR3 comprises 15 residues. Germline CDR1 and CDR2: KGHSH and LQKENI. Trimming removed 0 bases from V and 3 bases from J, with 12 bases in between. The CDR3 region has the DNA TGTGCCAGCTCACCACCAGGGGCTGTCCACTACGAGCAGTACTTC. Residues: CASSPPGAVHYEQYF.

Only one count was recorded for this clone. This chain links TRBV19 with TRBJ1-3; weak D call: TRBD1 (5 bases). Trimming shortened V by 8 bases and J by 2 bases, and 13 bases separated the two germline ends. From germline, CDR1 is LNHDA and CDR2 SQIVND (reference sequence). The CDR3 runs to 14 residues. DNA of the CDR3: TGTGCCAGTCAACAGGTTTCCGCTGGAAACACCATATATTTT. Residues: CASQQVSAGNTIYF.

This clone was counted a single time. The chain joins TRBV11-2 to TRBJ2-7; no reliable D call. Trimming shortened V by 5 bases and J by 3 bases, and 5 bases separated the two germline ends. This CDR3 has 11 residues. Germline V gene lookup returns CDR1 SGHAT and CDR2 FQNNGV. The CDR3 is CASSENYEQYF. For the CDR3, the DNA is TGTGCCAGCAGCGAGAACTACGAGCAGTACTTC. Drawing the rest from reference TRBV11-2 and TRBJ2-7, the complete variable domain is EAGVAQSPRYKIIEKRQSVAFWCNPISGHATLYWYQQILGQGPKLLIQFQNNGVVDDSQLPKDRFSAERLKGVDSTLKIQPAKLEDSAVYLCASSENYEQYFGPGTRLTVT.

V is TRBV7-9 and J is TRBJ2-3, with a tentative D call TRBD2 (5 bases). Trimming took off 5 bases at V and 4 bases at J, with 7 bases between the two ends. Germline V lookup: CDR1 SEHNR, CDR2 FQNEAQ (reference sequence). The CDR3 has 12 amino acids. CDR3: CASSPEADTQYF. CDR3 bases: TGTGCCAGCAGCCCGGAGGCAGATACGCAGTATTTT.

The chain couples TRBV6-1 to TRBJ1-3, with no clear D. Germline V gene sequence: CDR1 MNHNS, CDR2 SASEGT. CDR3 length: 16 amino acids. Trimming removed 4 bases from V and 0 bases from J, with 13 bases in between. CDR3 sequence (DNA): TGTGCCAGCAGTGGTGACAAAGGAAGCTCTGGAAACACCATATATTTT. This encodes CASSGDKGSSGNTIYF.

This chain connects TRBV23-1 to TRBJ2-3, with TRBD1 as a possible D gene (6 bases). TRBV23-1 has ORF status, its function being uncertain. Trimming left V 4 bases short and J 0 bases short, with 8 bases between. The CDR3 is 14 residues long. In DNA form, the CDR3 reads TGCGCCAGCAGTCCGGACAGAAGCACAGATACGCAGTATTTT. Residues: CASSPDRSTDTQYF.

The chain is built from TRBV4-1 and TRBJ2-7; TRBD1 is a possible D gene (5 bases). This CDR3 has 15 residues. V lost 0 bases and J lost 5, with 14 bases in between. Germline CDR1 and CDR2: MGHRA and YSYEKL. The CDR3, as DNA: TGCGCCAGCAGCCAAGATCCAGGGATAGGAAACGAGCAGTACTTC. Translated: CASSQDPGIGNEQYF.